A single sample is the source of the 32 T cell receptor beta chains below, sequenced in a study of identical twins. TCRdb itself ran the 5' RACE reads through MiXCR, one entry per CDR3 protein. The data contain around 510,000 distinct CDR3 sequences, more than 13% of them singletons. These data were likewise used in another study, on yellow fever vaccine responses in identical twins.

The sequencing input was CD4+ T cells sorted from blood. Source of these receptors: a woman aged 18 to 35 in good health.

The chain recombines TRBV12-3 or TRBV12-4 with TRBJ2-6; D tentatively fits TRBD1 or TRBD2 (5 bases each). V lost 8 bases to trimming and J lost 4 bases, with 21 bases between them. CDR3 length: 17 residues. The CDR3 protein is CASQVGGTLRGANVLTF. Written as DNA, the CDR3 is TGTGCCAGCCAGGTTGGGGGTACCCTTCGCGGGGCCAACGTCCTGACTTTC.

The rearrangement links TRBV6-5 to TRBJ1-3; TRBD1 aligns across 8 bases. This CDR3 region has 16 residues. Trimming removed 4 bases from V and 0 bases from J; junction bases left unmatched: 5. Germline V gene lookup returns CDR1 MNHEY and CDR2 SVGAGI. In nucleotides, the CDR3 is TGTGCCAGCAGTTCGACAGGGGCTACCTCTGGAAACACCATATATTTT. Translated: CASSSTGATSGNTIYF.

V is TRBV18 and J is TRBJ2-3; 10 positions match TRBD2. The length of the CDR3 is 15 residues. V lost 6 bases and J lost 6; bases outside the gene matches: 9. The germline gives CDR1 KGHSH, CDR2 LQKENI. CDR3 residues: CASSVALAGTDTQYF. The CDR3, as DNA: TGTGCCAGCTCCGTGGCACTAGCGGGAACCGATACGCAGTATTTT.

There are a few counts of this clonotype. The rearrangement joins TRBV4-3 to TRBJ2-5, with no clear D. This CDR3 spans 14 amino acids. Trimming removed 0 bases at V and 5 bases at J, with 10 bases between. Germline CDR1 LGHNA, CDR2 YSLEER. The CDR3 reads CASSQDSVGETQYF. In DNA, the CDR3 is TGCGCCAGCAGCCAAGATAGTGTGGGGGAGACCCAGTACTTC.

This rearrangement joins TRBV18 to TRBJ1-6; 9 nucleotides agree with TRBD1. The CDR3 has 15 residues. CDR1 and CDR2 (germline): KGHSH, LQKENI. After removal of 5 bases from V and 6 bases from J, the junction contained 5 bases not matched to a gene. Written as DNA, the CDR3 is TGTGCCAGCTCATCGGAGACAGGGGGTAATTCACCCCTCCACTTT. Protein: CASSSETGGNSPLHF.

The chain couples TRBV7-9 to TRBJ2-1, with 11 bases aligning to TRBD2. The CDR3 has 15 amino acids. J gave up 7 bases and V 5 bases, and 7 bases lay outside the gene matches. CDR1 and CDR2 from the germline V gene are SEHNR and FQNEAQ (reference sequence). The DNA for the CDR3 is TGTGCCAGCAGCCTACTAGCGGGAGCGGAAAATGAGCAGTTCTTC. Its translation is CASSLLAGAENEQFF. The full variable domain, its missing parts supplied by reference TRBV7-9 and TRBJ2-1, is DTGVSQNPRHKITKRGQNVTFRCDPISEHNRLYWYRQTLGQGPEFLTYFQNEAQLEKSRLLSDRFSAERPKGSFSTLEIQRTEQGDSAMYLCASSLLAGAENEQFFGPGTRLTVL.

This clonotype turned up a few times. The chain employs TRBV28 and TRBJ2-1; 8 nucleotides agree with TRBD2. Germline V gene lookup returns CDR1 MDHEN and CDR2 SYDVKM. CDR3 length equals 19 residues. With 5 bases clipped from V and 4 bases from J, the junction kept 19 bases outside the gene matches. CDR3 residues: CASSLPGGWGLGQYNEQFF. For the CDR3, the DNA is TGTGCCAGCAGTCTCCCGGGGGGGTGGGGATTGGGGCAGTACAATGAGCAGTTCTTC.

The chain is built from TRBV24-1 and TRBJ2-5, with 12 bases identical to TRBD1. This CDR3 is 16 amino acids long. Germline V gives CDR1 KGHDR, CDR2 SFDVKD. Trimming removed 5 bases from V and 5 bases from J; junction bases left unmatched: 8. The CDR3 region has the DNA TGTGCCACCAGTGTCCCGGGACAGGGGGCCGTGGAGACCCAGTACTTC. As protein: CATSVPGQGAVETQYF.

The rearrangement uses TRBV24-1 and TRBJ2-1, with D possibly matching TRBD2 (6 bases). The CDR3 extends over 16 amino acids. Germline V gives CDR1 KGHDR, CDR2 SFDVKD. The V and J ends lost 2 bases and 0 bases respectively, with 10 bases between them. The CDR3 region is CATSDYTGSSYNEQFF. DNA of the CDR3: TGTGCCACCAGTGATTACACCGGGAGCTCCTACAATGAGCAGTTCTTC.

This clonotype was seen a handful of times. The rearrangement joins TRBV6-1 to TRBJ1-1; possible D gene TRBD1, 5 bases. Germline V CDR1 and CDR2: MNHNS, SASEGT. Trimming removed 5 bases at V and 4 bases at J, with 14 bases between. The CDR3 loop spans 14 amino acids. CDR3: CASSLSAGPTEAFF. DNA for the CDR3: TGTGCCAGCAGTCTAAGCGCAGGGCCCACTGAAGCTTTCTTT.

A few counts support this clonotype. This chain connects TRBV9 to TRBJ2-7; 13 bases fit TRBD2. After removal of 4 bases from V and 1 base from J, the junction contained 8 bases not matched to a gene. CDR1 and CDR2 from the germline V gene are SGDLS and YYNGEE. The CDR3 extends over 17 amino acids. CDR3 sequence reads: CASSKLAGGKASYEQYF. CDR3 DNA: TGTGCCAGCAGCAAACTAGCGGGAGGGAAGGCGTCCTACGAGCAGTACTTC.

The chain links TRBV12-3 or TRBV12-4 to TRBJ1-5, with D perhaps TRBD1 (5 bases). The CDR3 contains 12 residues. Between the trimmed V and J ends, which lost 6 bases and 6 bases, there was a span of 9 bases. CDR3 coding DNA: TGTGCCAGCAGATTGGGACTTCAGCCCCAGCATTTT. Encoded protein: CASRLGLQPQHF.

The table lists this clonotype with many counts. The V and J genes are TRBV5-1 and TRBJ1-1; 9 bases are a match to TRBD1. In germline, CDR1 is SGHRS, CDR2 YFSETQ. V shed 2 bases and J 6 bases; nucleotides not matched to a gene: 5. This CDR3 spans 14 amino acids. The CDR3 nucleotides read TGCGCCAGCAGCTTACAGGGGGCTTTTTCTGAAGCTTTCTTT. Residues: CASSLQGAFSEAFF.

This clonotype has just a few counts. The chain recombines TRBV20-1 with TRBJ2-3, with a possible D match to TRBD1 (7 bases). The length of the CDR3 is 14 residues. Between the trimmed V and J ends, which lost 3 bases and 3 bases, there was a span of 13 bases. The germline V gene encodes CDR1 DFQATT and CDR2 SNEGSKA (reference sequence). The CDR3, as DNA: TGCAGTGCTAGGACAGGGACTGGAACAGATACGCAGTATTTT. Protein product: CSARTGTGTDTQYF.

This clonotype was counted only a few times. This rearrangement joins TRBV4-2 to TRBJ1-2; D gene uncertain. This CDR3 comprises 15 residues. In germline, CDR1 is LGHNA, CDR2 YNFKEQ. Trimming left V 4 bases short and J 3 bases short, with 15 bases between. The CDR3 nucleotides are TGTGCCAGCAGCCCAAGTTGGGCCAGCCACTATGGCTACACCTTC. The encoded protein is CASSPSWASHYGYTF.

This chain connects TRBV5-8 to TRBJ2-7; a weak D match, TRBD1 (8 bases). The germline CDR1 and CDR2 sequences are SGHTS and YDEGEE. Between the trimmed V and J ends, which lost 0 bases and 7 bases, there was a span of 23 bases. The CDR3 is 17 residues long. This CDR3 is CASSLDRGGEVSKEQYF. The CDR3 coding sequence is TGTGCCAGCAGCTTGGACAGGGGGGGGGAAGTTTCTAAAGAGCAGTACTTC.

This clonotype was observed many times. The chain carries TRBV6-5 and TRBJ2-5, with TRBD2 matching over 11 bases. The V gene end was trimmed by 2 bases and the J gene end by 4 bases; junction bases not matched to a gene: 9. Germline CDR1 is MNHEY and CDR2 is SVGAGI. The CDR3 contains 17 residues. CDR3 loop: CASSYKTSGVKVETQYF. The CDR3 DNA reads TGTGCCAGCAGTTACAAGACTAGCGGGGTCAAGGTAGAGACCCAGTACTTC.

The V gene is TRBV24-1, the J gene TRBJ2-6; D gene uncertain. The CDR3 runs to 15 residues. Germline CDR1 KGHDR, CDR2 SFDVKD. The V and J ends lost 0 bases and 0 bases respectively, with 2 bases between them. CDR3 bases: TGTGCCACCAGTGATTTGGCCTCTGGGGCCAACGTCCTGACTTTC. Translating gives CATSDLASGANVLTF.

This clonotype was observed a few times. The chain has TRBV28 and TRBJ2-1; either TRBD1 or TRBD2 may supply D (5 bases each). The V and J ends lost 6 bases and 3 bases respectively, with 15 bases between them. Germline V CDR1 and CDR2: MDHEN, SYDVKM. The CDR3 has 15 amino acids. The CDR3 sequence is CASRPSGLGYNEQFF. CDR3 nucleotide sequence: TGTGCCAGCAGGCCCTCGGGGCTAGGCTACAATGAGCAGTTCTTC.

In its sample, this clonotype was seen a few times. This chain connects TRBV20-1 to TRBJ1-4; D remains unclear. The CDR3 covers 14 residues. Trimming pared 4 bases from V and 0 bases from J, leaving 9 bases between. Looked up from germline, CDR1 is DFQATT and CDR2 is SNEGSKA (reference sequence). The CDR3 reads CSANPVATNEKLFF. DNA for the CDR3: TGCAGTGCTAATCCGGTTGCAACTAATGAAAAACTGTTTTTT.

V and J are TRBV18 and TRBJ2-1, with 8 bases matching TRBD2. The CDR3 spans 17 residues. V lost 0 bases, J lost 4 bases, and 8 bases stayed unmatched. Germline V gene data show CDR1 as KGHSH and CDR2 as LQKENI. The DNA for the CDR3 is TGTGCCAGCTCACCACCGGTGGCTAGCGGGCCTTACAATGAGCAGTTCTTC. Protein sequence: CASSPPVASGPYNEQFF.

This clonotype was counted many times. The chain recombines TRBV12-3 or TRBV12-4 with TRBJ2-2, with 10 nucleotides matching TRBD1. The CDR3 contains 16 residues. V trimming: 5 bases; J trimming: 5 bases; junction bases outside the gene matches: 8. The DNA for the CDR3 is TGTGCCAGCAGTCGACAGGGGGCGCCGGGGACCGGGGAGCTGTTTTTT. Its translation is CASSRQGAPGTGELFF.

The CDR3 loop reads CASSSSAGDLPYNEQFF. The CDR3 region has the DNA TGTGCCAGCAGCTCTTCCGCGGGGGACTTGCCCTACAATGAGCAGTTCTTC. The chain employs TRBV7-6 and TRBJ2-1; 7 positions match TRBD2. CDR3 size: 17 residues. CDR1 and CDR2 from the germline V gene are SGHVS and FNYEAQ. With V trimmed by 4 bases and J by 2 bases, 11 bases remained unmatched.

The chain couples TRBV19 to TRBJ1-5, with D perhaps TRBD1 (5 bases). Germline V lookup: CDR1 LNHDA, CDR2 SQIVND (reference sequence). The CDR3 extends over 15 amino acids. Deletions cut 4 bases from V and 4 bases from J, with 14 bases between. The CDR3 DNA follows: TGTGCCAGTAGTACGGGGGAAAGGATAAATCAGCCCCAGCATTTT. Residues: CASSTGERINQPQHF.

The gene calls are TRBV12-3 or TRBV12-4 and TRBJ2-1; 8 nucleotides align to TRBD2. The CDR3 contains 13 residues. V lost 5 bases to trimming and J lost 12 bases; unmatched junction nucleotides: 9. CDR3 sequence (DNA): TGTGCCAGCAGTCTCACGGGGGGGATAGGGCAGTTCTTC. Amino acids: CASSLTGGIGQFF.

The table lists this clonotype with a few counts. The CDR3 nucleotides read TGTGCCAGCAGCTTACAACAGAACTATGGCTACACCTTC. Its protein product is CASSLQQNYGYTF. This chain connects TRBV7-2 to TRBJ1-2; no clear D gene. The CDR3 runs 13 residues. The ends were cut back, 2 bases at V and 2 bases at J, with 6 bases in the middle. Per germline, CDR1 SGHTA and CDR2 FQGNSA.

The rearrangement joins TRBV5-4 to TRBJ2-2; 12 bases are shared with TRBD2. Germline V gene sequence: CDR1 SGHNT, CDR2 YYREEE (reference sequence). Losses at the gene ends were 4 bases for V and 3 bases for J; bases not matched to a gene: 7. This CDR3 is 17 amino acids long. The CDR3 DNA sequence: TGTGCCAGCAGCACTCGACTAGCGGGAGTGGACACCGGGGAGCTGTTTTTT. Translation: CASSTRLAGVDTGELFF.

This sequence joins TRBV18 and TRBJ2-5; D call uncertain. The CDR3 sequence is 12 residues long. The germline CDR1 and CDR2 sequences are KGHSH and LQKENI. The V and J ends lost 3 bases and 2 bases respectively, with 4 bases between them. CDR3 protein: CASSPEQETQYF. CDR3 coding DNA: TGTGCCAGCTCACCGGAGCAAGAGACCCAGTACTTC.

This chain links TRBV2 with TRBJ2-7; 8 nucleotides agree with TRBD1. The CDR3 is 17 residues long. Germline V gene sequence: CDR1 SNHLY, CDR2 FYNNEI. The junction had 17 bases not matched to a gene; V was cut back by 3 bases and J by 7 bases. CDR3 bases: TGTGCCAGCAGTGAGCCTTATTTTAGGACAGGGAAGGAGGAGCAGTACTTC. This codes for CASSEPYFRTGKEEQYF.

This clonotype was counted at least ten times. The J gene is TRBJ2-7, the V gene TRBV12-3 or TRBV12-4, with TRBD1 matching over 9 bases. Trimming removed 4 bases from V and 2 bases from J; junction bases left unmatched: 9. The CDR3 has 16 amino acids. CDR3 sequence reads: CASSSRGTGPPYEQYF. CDR3 bases: TGTGCCAGCAGTTCCAGAGGGACAGGGCCCCCCTACGAGCAGTACTTC.

A few counts support this clonotype. The V call is TRBV6-1, the J call TRBJ1-2, with 7 bases matching TRBD1. The length of the CDR3 is 13 residues. V trimming: 7 bases; J trimming: 2 bases; junction bases outside the gene matches: 4. The germline CDR1 and CDR2 sequences are MNHNS and SASEGT. CDR3 protein: CASTGTENYGYTF. CDR3 bases: TGTGCCAGCACCGGGACAGAAAACTATGGCTACACCTTC.

This sequence joins TRBV6-1 and TRBJ2-7; tentative D call: TRBD1 (6 bases). Germline V gene data show CDR1 as MNHNS and CDR2 as SASEGT. CDR3 length: 17 amino acids. The V end was cut by 6 bases, the J end by 3 bases, with 24 bases between. CDR3 in DNA: TGTGCCAGCAGCCTTTACAAGCCCAACAGGGTGGGCTACGAGCAGTACTTC. Its translation is CASSLYKPNRVGYEQYF.